The rows below give T cell receptor beta chains drawn from one sample of a study of response to subunit inactivated influenza vaccine. TCRdb independently ran MiXCR on the RT-PCR reads; one entry per CDR3 protein. The sample includes under 750,000 distinct CDR3 sequences, approximately 12% of them seen just once. Sequencing used PBMCs from blood, obtained on the day of vaccination. Source of these receptors: a middle-aged man who received an inactivated influenza vaccine. Each CDR3 is given with its conserved first and last residue. The D gene is left open where the match is weak. A clone size is listed for some rows: how often the clone was seen (once, few, many), or a class if it is expanded.

cdr3_aa clone_size d_call v_call
CASSLGHISRGRDEQYF few . TRBV5-5
CASSQAPRTGGDTQYF many TRBD1 TRBV4-2
CASSQVAGSEQYF . . TRBV3-1
CASSLVSGADEQFF many . TRBV11-1
CASSQVLLRRSTGELFF . . TRBV3-1
CSARSPEGAIRDEQYF . TRBD1 TRBV20-1
CASSSLAEAPTDTQYF few . TRBV2
CATSDWGDEQFF . . TRBV24-1
CASSFQGDYEQYF many . TRBV11-1
CASREEGTGELFF . . TRBV12-3/TRBV12-4
CATSDAGPKNIQYF few . TRBV24-1
CASSPRRDTGELFF few . TRBV28
CASSSSQVSNQPQHF many . TRBV12-3/TRBV12-4
CASSHHRDDTIYF . . TRBV5-1
CSVESGGETQYF few TRBD2 TRBV29-1
CASSHSSGGRYEQYF many TRBD2 TRBV3-1
CASSTVDYSETQYF few . TRBV11-2
CASSLIRGGPDTQYF . TRBD2 TRBV7-2
CSARAGNTEAFF . . TRBV20-1
CASSPRAGNTEAFF many . TRBV11-2
CASSQFTGKTGSPLHF . . TRBV12-3/TRBV12-4
CASTPGVNYGYTF . . TRBV28
CASAVGYEASQYF . . TRBV2
CATSDLSEQLGETQYF few . TRBV24-1
CASSRGLGLGADTQCF few TRBD2 TRBV12-3/TRBV12-4
CASSAVAWGTEAFF few . TRBV11-2
CSARVRGAGYEQYF . . TRBV20-1
CASSQDQAATDTQYF . . TRBV4-3
CASTWGIYGGDYGYTF many . TRBV5-5
CASSVVGGAPNEQFF . . TRBV9
CASSAGGGAYNEQFF many . TRBV2
CASSLAHQETQYF many . TRBV7-8